Listed below are T cell receptor beta chains from one sample, sequenced in a study of T cell responses to AZD1222 COVID-19 vaccine. Only in-frame clones appear in the TCRdb table, and some are missing; sequencing was by immunoSEQ multiplex PCR. The sample carries more than 150,000 clones, approximately 92% recorded once. This material consisted of peripheral blood, taken on day 0 of AZD1222 vaccination. These receptor sequences come from an adult in good health. CDR3s include the opening cysteine and the closing phenylalanine or tryptophan. A D gene is named only where the DNA matches it firmly.

d_gene	v_gene	j_gene	CDR3aa
TRBD2	TRBV9	TRBJ2-5	CASSVRPSGGKETQYF
.	TRBV7-2	TRBJ2-3	CASSTPTDTQYF
.	TRBV6-1	TRBJ2-3	CASSDDGGSTDTQYF
TRBD1	TRBV5-4	TRBJ2-7	CASSSRQGPYEQYF
.	TRBV5-4	TRBJ1-2	CASSLVGQPRGYTF
.	TRBV12-5	TRBJ1-2	CASGLDPNTLYGYTF
TRBD1	TRBV5-1	TRBJ2-2	CASSPRDREGSGELFF
.	TRBV7-2	TRBJ2-3	CASSRPGGRPPTDTQYF
.	TRBV5-1	TRBJ2-1	CASSPARIRDEQFF
TRBD1	TRBV18	TRBJ1-1	CASSPGQVNTEAFF
.	TRBV7-2	TRBJ1-1	CASSQPAGTEAFF
TRBD2	TRBV7-9	TRBJ2-1	CASSSTSGRLHEQFF
TRBD1	TRBV27	TRBJ1-2	CASSLSEGGLGYGYTF
.	TRBV4-3	TRBJ1-5	CASSQEDSAQKASSNQPQHF
.	TRBV18	TRBJ2-3	CASSPSGRVFSDTQYF
.	TRBV4-1	TRBJ1-1	CASNRVPGLPEAFF
TRBD2	TRBV6-5	TRBJ2-7	CASSYRPSGSYEQYF
.	TRBV24-1	TRBJ1-2	CATSDSSRFYGYTF
.	TRBV3-1/TRBV3-2	TRBJ1-5	CASSRTDSNQPQHF
.	TRBV27	TRBJ2-7	CASTQANSYEQYF
TRBD2	TRBV6-5	TRBJ2-3	CASRSGRGVTDTQYF
.	TRBV24-1	TRBJ2-3	CATSEGERGRIDTQYF
TRBD1	TRBV4-3	TRBJ2-2	CASSHTGGSTGELFF
TRBD1	TRBV13	TRBJ1-1	CASSLQGDLNTEAFF
.	TRBV5-5	TRBJ2-2	CASSLSQGSGELFF
.	TRBV6-1	TRBJ2-5	CASSEEEGGGQETQYF
TRBD2	TRBV4-3	TRBJ2-2	CASSQGFSGGAAGELFF
TRBD1	TRBV28	TRBJ1-5	CASLQGASNQPQHF
.	TRBV13	TRBJ2-3	CASSLRGYTDTQYF
.	TRBV27	TRBJ2-2	CASSSAYTGELFF
.	TRBV2	TRBJ1-1	CASSPLQILNTEAFF
TRBD1	TRBV13	TRBJ1-2	CASSSEGQRKNGYTF
.	TRBV7-2	TRBJ2-2	CASSLAGVTGELFF
TRBD1	TRBV5-1	TRBJ2-2	CASESGTENTGELFF
.	TRBV15	TRBJ1-4	CATAPGVVNEKLFF
TRBD2	TRBV11-1	TRBJ2-2	CASSPLIRDYTGELFF
.	TRBV6-5	TRBJ1-2	CASSPSLYYGYTF
.	TRBV7-9	TRBJ1-1	CASSSQGEAEAFF
.	TRBV24-1	TRBJ1-5	CATSDSYSNQPQHF
TRBD2	TRBV7-7	TRBJ2-1	CASSLGLAGRDEQFF
.	TRBV9	TRBJ1-5	CASTAAGDLNQPQHF
.	TRBV6-4	TRBJ1-6	CASSDYSGVDSPLHF
.	TRBV28	TRBJ2-1	CASSSARALSNEQFF
.	TRBV11-2	TRBJ2-5	CASSLGLPRETQYF
.	TRBV18	TRBJ1-1	CASSRARMDTEAFF
TRBD1	TRBV6-4	TRBJ1-2	CASSRLPGQANYGYTF
.	TRBV7-2	TRBJ2-1	CASNPSGDNEQFF
.	TRBV5-6	TRBJ1-6	CASSLSFSPLHF
TRBD2	TRBV27	TRBJ2-1	CASTGGPDNEQFF
.	TRBV7-8	TRBJ1-3	CASSLDFGSGNTIYF
TRBD1	TRBV12-5	TRBJ1-5	CASGLYPGGNQPQHF
.	TRBV7-8	TRBJ1-1	CASSLGLAYPGTQNTEAFF
TRBD1	TRBV5-1	TRBJ1-2	CASSSGTGAPNYGYTF
TRBD1	TRBV28	TRBJ2-5	CASSDRGQETQYF